The source of this T cell receptor (beta chain) is a study of graft-versus-host responses after intestinal transplantation. Study-level information: Each patient got anti-thymocyte globulin induction, then tacrolimus and steroids for roughly 3 years. Notes on the study in general: Clonal ratios of graft-versus-host to host-versus-graft in allografts were high for patients exhibiting graft-donor T cell macrochimerism. Detected in recipient marrow were GvH clones, some of which were first observed in ileum or blood.

Germline assignment: CDR1 MNHEY and CDR2 SVGAGI. V was cut by 0 bases and J by 1 base, with 6 bases left in between. The CDR3 covers 14 residues. Remarks on this clone: Its antigen is still unknown. This sample also contains other DNA sequences that code for the same CDR3.

Here immunoSEQ multiplex PCR was the method, and the copy in TCRdb shows in-frame clones only, minus some. The table records about 130,000 clones, more than 80% of them present only once. The V and J genes are TRBV6-5 and TRBJ2-5; TRBD1 is a possible D gene (6 bases). This clonotype was obtained from a human donor who received an intestinal transplant. The sequenced sample was unstimulated CD4+ T cells sorted from spleen or lymph node cells, obtained before intestinal transplant. The CDR3 here is CASSYSTGQETQYF. The CDR3 coding sequence is TGTGCCAGCAGTTACTCGACAGGCCAAGAGACCCAGTACTTC.